Each of the 21 T cell receptor beta chains below was sequenced from the same sample in a study of cytomegalovirus exposure and HLA in healthy donors. Amplification used 60 Vbeta primers and 13 Jbeta primers. The method was immunoSEQ multiplex PCR; TCRdb's version includes in-frame clones alone and lacks a portion of them. The data contain fewer than 200,000 clones, roughly 74% of them singletons. Input material: PBMCs. The receptors stem from a male donor in good health and CMV-seronegative.

The J gene is TRBJ1-2, the V gene TRBV2; 9 nucleotides line up with TRBD1. J lost 6 bases, V lost 7 bases, and 12 bases had no gene match. Per the germline V gene, CDR1 is SNHLY and CDR2 is FYNNEI. CDR3 length: 15 residues. This CDR3 reads CASTGTGGNKNGYTF. Here the CDR3 DNA reads TGTGCCAGCACTGGAACAGGGGGCAATAAGAATGGCTACACCTTC.

Remarks on this clone: Other nucleotide sequences in the sample specify the same CDR3. The J gene is TRBJ1-2, the V gene TRBV6-1, with D possibly TRBD1 on 5 matching bases. V lost 5 bases and J lost 3, with 7 bases in between. The germline CDR1 and CDR2 sequences are MNHNS and SASEGT. The CDR3 runs to 12 residues. The CDR3 here is CASSTRDYGYTF. In DNA, the CDR3 is TGTGCCAGCAGTACCAGGGACTATGGCTACACCTTC.

The chain is built from TRBV4-2 and TRBJ2-5; tentative D call: TRBD1 (6 bases). Trimming took off 5 bases at V and 2 bases at J, with 9 bases between the two ends. This CDR3 is 13 amino acids long. Germline V gene data show CDR1 as LGHNA and CDR2 as YNFKEQ. In DNA form, the CDR3 reads TGTGCCAGCAGCGCACAGGGTCAAGAGACCCAGTACTTC. Residues: CASSAQGQETQYF.

Here the CDR3 reads CASSSGQGLNSPLHF. CDR3 sequence (DNA): TGTGCCAGCAGCTCCGGACAGGGTTTAAACTCACCCCTCCACTTT. The V and J genes are TRBV13 and TRBJ1-6; TRBD1 agrees at 8 bases. Germline V CDR1 and CDR2: PRHDT, FYEKMQ (reference sequence). V shed 4 bases and J 10 bases; nucleotides not matched to a gene: 9. This CDR3 comprises 15 residues. The full variable domain, with the rest looked up from reference TRBV13 and TRBJ1-6, is AAGVIQSPRHLIKEKRETATLKCYPIPRHDTVYWYQQGPGQDPQFLISFYEKMQSDKGSIPDRFSAQQFSDYHSELNMSSLELGDSALYFCASSSGQGLNSPLHFGNGTRLTVT.

This chain links TRBV25-1 with TRBJ2-5, with 10 bases lining up with TRBD1. Losses at the gene ends were 6 bases for V and 9 bases for J; bases not matched to a gene: 4. CDR1 and CDR2 from the germline V gene are MGHDK and SYGVNS. The CDR3 has 12 residues. CDR3 loop: CASRDRGYSQYF. The CDR3 bases are TGTGCCAGCAGGGACAGGGGGTACTCCCAGTACTTC.

The chain links TRBV30 to TRBJ2-3; D not resolved. This CDR3 region has 13 residues. V lost 3 bases to trimming and J lost 2 bases, with 9 bases between them. The germline V gene has CDR1 GTSNPN and CDR2 SVGIG (reference sequence). In DNA form, the CDR3 reads TGTGCCTGGAGGGGCTTTTCCACAGATACGCAGTATTTT. It is translated as CAWRGFSTDTQYF.

This chain links TRBV4-2 with TRBJ2-2, with 9 bases aligning to TRBD2. Germline trimming cut 0 bases from V and 2 bases from J; bases unmatched to any gene: 10. Germline lookup yields CDR1 LGHNA and CDR2 YNFKEQ. The CDR3 is 19 amino acids. CDR3: CASSQESRLAGINTGELFF. CDR3 coding DNA: TGTGCCAGCAGCCAAGAATCGCGGCTAGCGGGGATTAACACCGGGGAGCTGTTTTTT.

The chain combines TRBV2 with TRBJ2-5; tentatively, D is TRBD1 (6 bases). Germline V gene sequence: CDR1 SNHLY, CDR2 FYNNEI. CDR3 size: 14 residues. Trimming took 5 bases from V and 2 from J, leaving 12 bases between them. The CDR3 here is CASSKVGQQETQYF. The CDR3 DNA follows: TGTGCCAGCAGTAAAGTTGGACAGCAAGAGACCCAGTACTTC.

This clone appeared a few times. The chain employs TRBV2 and TRBJ2-7; the D is unclear. This CDR3 is built from 11 residues. V was clipped by 4 bases and J by 2 bases, with 3 bases between them. Germline V lookup: CDR1 SNHLY, CDR2 FYNNEI. The CDR3 region has the DNA TGTGCCAGCAGTGTAACCTACGAGCAGTACTTC. This translates into CASSVTYEQYF.

This clone was counted a single time. The V gene is TRBV19, the J gene TRBJ2-1, with D uncertain. Germline CDR1 is LNHDA and CDR2 is SQIVND (reference sequence). The CDR3 covers 13 residues. V was shortened by 3 bases and J by 5 bases, with 8 bases between the two germline ends. The CDR3 DNA sequence: TGTGCCAGTAGTATCCTAGGTAACAATGAGCAGTTCTTC. It translates to CASSILGNNEQFF.

V gene TRBV6-4 combines with J gene TRBJ2-2, with TRBD2 matching over 9 bases. Germline V lookup: CDR1 MRHNA, CDR2 SNTAGT. V lost 4 bases, J lost 4 bases, and 7 bases stayed unmatched. The CDR3 covers 16 residues. CDR3 coding DNA: TGTGCCAGCAGTGGAATGCCGGGACTAGCCACCGGGGAGCTGTTTTTT. The encoded protein is CASSGMPGLATGELFF.

With respect to this clone: Other DNA sequences of this sample code for an identical CDR3. The gene calls are TRBV10-3 and TRBJ2-3, with D perhaps matching TRBD2 (5 bases). CDR1 and CDR2 (germline): ENHRY, SYGVKD. The V end lost 4 bases, the J end lost 6 bases, and 5 bases lay between the germline ends. CDR3 length: 11 residues. This CDR3 is CAISGRDTQYF. The CDR3 DNA reads as TGTGCCATCAGTGGGAGGGATACGCAGTATTTT.

This clone was counted a few times. The rearrangement uses TRBV6-4 and TRBJ2-1, with 8 bases that match TRBD1. With 6 bases clipped from V and 6 bases from J, the junction kept 7 bases outside the gene matches. Germline values: CDR1 MRHNA, CDR2 SNTAGT. There are 14 residues in the CDR3. In DNA, the CDR3 is TGTGCCAGCAGCGGACAGGGTGGTATCAATGAGCAGTTCTTC. The encoded protein is CASSGQGGINEQFF.

The genes are TRBV6-1 and TRBJ2-5; TRBD2 agrees at 10 bases. With 8 bases clipped from V and 5 bases from J, the junction kept 11 bases outside the gene matches. The CDR3 covers 15 residues. CDR1 and CDR2 (germline): MNHNS, SASEGT. The CDR3 nucleotides read TGTGCCAGCCTCAAACTACTAGCGGGAAGGGAGACCCAGTACTTC. It yields the protein CASLKLLAGRETQYF.

A few counts support this clone. The chain has TRBV5-8 and TRBJ2-3; D ambiguous. Trimming cost V 0 bases and J 0 bases, with 11 bases left between them. The germline CDR1 and CDR2 sequences are SGHTS and YDEGEE. There are 16 residues in the CDR3. DNA of the CDR3: TGTGCCAGCAGCTTGGCCCTAGGAGTGAGCACAGATACGCAGTATTTT. Translation gives CASSLALGVSTDTQYF.

The chain has TRBV2 and TRBJ1-1, with 7 bases fitting TRBD1. Trimming removed 5 bases from V and 1 base from J; junction bases left unmatched: 7. The CDR3 has 15 residues. CDR1 and CDR2 from the germline V gene are SNHLY and FYNNEI. The CDR3 is CASSPRGLSNTEAFF. DNA of the CDR3: TGTGCCAGCAGTCCAAGGGGGCTATCGAACACTGAAGCTTTCTTT.

The CDR3 loop reads CASSLALASSYNEQFF. The CDR3 nucleotides read TGTGCCAGCAGCTTGGCACTAGCGTCTTCCTACAATGAGCAGTTCTTC. V gene TRBV7-9 combines with J gene TRBJ2-1; TRBD2 aligns across 7 bases. V was clipped by 3 bases and J by 1 base; unmatched bases: 6. The CDR3 contains 16 residues. Germline loops: CDR1 SEHNR, CDR2 FQNEAQ (reference sequence).

This clone has just a few counts. The CDR3 DNA follows: TGTGCCAGTAGTATGATAGGAGGCAATGAGCAGTTCTTC. Its protein is CASSMIGGNEQFF. This chain uses TRBV19 with TRBJ2-1, with a tentative D call TRBD2 (5 bases). In germline, CDR1 is LNHDA, CDR2 SQIVND (reference sequence). The CDR3 is 13 residues long. Trimming stripped 3 bases from V and 6 bases from J, with 9 bases between.

The chain's CDR3 is CASSLNFSGRDEQYF. The CDR3, as DNA: TGTGCCAGCAGCCTGAATTTTAGCGGGAGGGACGAGCAGTACTTC. V usage is TRBV7-2 and J usage is TRBJ2-7; 11 positions match TRBD2. The germline V gene has CDR1 SGHTA and CDR2 FQGNSA. This CDR3 is built from 15 residues. The J segment lost 5 bases and the V segment lost 5 bases, leaving 8 bases of the junction unmatched.

This chain joins TRBV6-5 and TRBJ2-7; 8 bases are a match to TRBD1. V lost 5 bases, J lost 3 bases, and 6 bases stayed unmatched. CDR3 size: 14 residues. Germline CDR1 MNHEY, CDR2 SVGAGI. The CDR3 DNA reads TGTGCCAGCAGTCGACAGGGGCGTAACTACGAGCAGTACTTC. Amino acid sequence: CASSRQGRNYEQYF.

This clone appeared a few times. The gene calls are TRBV7-8 and TRBJ2-5; D might be TRBD2 (6 bases). The CDR3 length is 12 residues. Germline V gives CDR1 SGHVS, CDR2 FQNEAQ. Trimming stripped 2 bases from V and 7 bases from J, with 8 bases between. The CDR3 reads CASSLSSATQYF. The CDR3 DNA follows: TGTGCCAGCAGCTTATCTAGCGCGACCCAGTACTTC. The full variable domain, completed using reference TRBV7-8 and TRBJ2-5, is GAGVSQSPRYKVAKRGQDVALRCDPISGHVSLFWYQQALGQGPEFLTYFQNEAQLDKSGLPSDRFFAERPEGSVSTLKIQRTQQEDSAVYLCASSLSSATQYFGPGTRLLVL.